Reported below is one T cell receptor beta chain. As yet, its antigen is unknown. Trimming left V 2 bases short and J 7 bases short, with 17 bases between. Germline V CDR1 and CDR2: SNHLY, FYNNEI. CDR3 length: 15 amino acids. Donors came from a validation cohort of over a hundred subjects, distinct from the first 666-subject cohort. This entry belongs to a study of cytomegalovirus exposure and HLA in healthy donors. About the study: The 550 to 800 first-cohort repertoires and the roughly 120 validation repertoires shared the same platform, a later analysis reported.

The table came from immunoSEQ multiplex PCR; TCRdb's copy has only in-frame clones and leaves some out. The profile shows under 50,000 clones, approximately 93% of them singletons. Whole-study findings and limits: There were some public TCRs occurring in many donors, but most TCR sequences were rare.

Sequenced: PBMCs. The TCR originated in a young woman in good health and CMV-seronegative. V is TRBV2 and J is TRBJ1-2; the D gene is possibly TRBD1 (6 bases). The CDR3 is CASSELTGRPGGYTF. CDR3 nucleotides: TGTGCCAGCAGTGAACTTACAGGGAGACCCGGTGGCTACACCTTC.